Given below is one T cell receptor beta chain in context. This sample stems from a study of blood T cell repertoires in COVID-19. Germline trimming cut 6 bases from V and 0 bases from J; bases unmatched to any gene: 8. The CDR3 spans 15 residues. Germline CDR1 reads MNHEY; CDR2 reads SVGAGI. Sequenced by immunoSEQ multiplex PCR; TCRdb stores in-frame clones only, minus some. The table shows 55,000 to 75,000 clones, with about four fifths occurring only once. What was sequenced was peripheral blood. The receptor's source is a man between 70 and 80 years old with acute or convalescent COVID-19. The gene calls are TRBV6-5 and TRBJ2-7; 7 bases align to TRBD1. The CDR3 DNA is TGTGCCAGCAGGACCGGGACAGTGAGCTCCTACGAGCAGTACTTC. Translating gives CASRTGTVSSYEQYF.